This T cell receptor beta chain was profiled in a study of identical twins. Germline values: CDR1 MNHNY, CDR2 SVGAGI (reference sequence). CDR3 length equals 13 residues. V was clipped by 7 bases and J by 2 bases, with 11 bases between them. Remarks on this clonotype: Its specificity is unknown.

TCRdb fed the 5' RACE reads into MiXCR, producing one record per CDR3 protein. The sample lists about 920,000 distinct CDR3 sequences; more than 9% were seen once. Study-level points and caveats: Clonotypes of the beta chain that were abundant in cord blood carried fewer insertions (memory repertoires showed none).

Healthy Caucasians alone served as donors. The data also belong to a second study, concerning yellow fever vaccine responses in identical twins.

V usage is TRBV6-6 and J usage is TRBJ1-1; no clear D gene. This receptor was obtained from a woman between 18 and 29 years old in good health. The sample taken for sequencing was PBMCs. This chain's CDR3 is CASTSSHNTEAFF. The DNA for the CDR3 is TGTGCCAGCACCTCTTCCCATAACACTGAAGCTTTCTTT.